This passage covers 18 T cell receptor beta chains from one sample sequenced in a study of T cells after posttransplantation cyclophosphamide. The table came from immunoSEQ multiplex PCR; TCRdb's copy has only in-frame clones and leaves some out. The sample was found to contain approximately 12,000 clones, and every one recurs. Cyclophosphamide on days +3 and +4 followed busulfan-fludarabine conditioning and a marrow graft. Sample: PBMCs, taken after allogeneic stem cell transplant with posttransplant cyclophosphamide. These receptors were collected from a female patient between 40 and 55 years old who received an allogeneic stem cell transplant from a related donor, was CMV-positive, and had acute GVHD only. Some of these T cells may belong to the graft donor.

This clone came up a few times. The rearrangement links TRBV7-7 to TRBJ2-5; maybe TRBD2 (7 bases). Germline V gene sequence: CDR1 SSHAT, CDR2 FNYEAQ (reference sequence). The ends were cut back, 5 bases at V and 5 bases at J, with 15 bases in the middle. The CDR3 spans 14 residues. As DNA, the CDR3 is TGTGCCAGCAGCCATGGGGGGCGGGGGGAGACCCAGTACTTC. Its translation is CASSHGGRGETQYF.

This chain joins TRBV5-4 and TRBJ2-3; D might be TRBD2 (6 bases). Germline CDR1 SGHNT, CDR2 YYREEE (reference sequence). The CDR3 has 16 amino acids. V shed 0 bases and J shed 2 bases, with 13 bases lying between them. The CDR3 loop reads CASSLAGGSNTDTQYF. The DNA of the CDR3 is TGTGCCAGCAGCTTGGCCGGGGGATCTAACACAGATACGCAGTATTTT.

This clone was seen repeatedly, ten times or more. This rearrangement joins TRBV14 to TRBJ2-5; no clear D. The CDR3 runs 12 residues. Germline V lookup: CDR1 SGHDN, CDR2 FVKESK. Trimming took 9 bases from V and 4 from J, leaving 12 bases between them. CDR3 in DNA: TGTGCCAGTGGTGGTAGTTCAGAGACCCAGTACTTC. This gives the protein CASGGSSETQYF.

There are many counts of this clone. This sequence joins TRBV7-9 and TRBJ2-5; 8 positions agree with TRBD1. The trim removed 2 bases at V and 4 bases at J, leaving 3 bases unmatched. Germline V gene sequence: CDR1 SEHNR, CDR2 FQNEAQ (reference sequence). The CDR3 contains 14 residues. The CDR3 spells CASSLSRGLETQYF. CDR3 sequence (DNA): TGTGCCAGCAGCTTATCCAGGGGGCTAGAGACCCAGTACTTC.

Only a few counts were recorded for this clone. V usage is TRBV5-1 and J usage is TRBJ2-3; 13 positions agree with TRBD2. The trim removed 7 bases at V and 2 bases at J, leaving 4 bases unmatched. The CDR3 length is 15 residues. Germline V gene data show CDR1 as SGHRS and CDR2 as YFSETQ. The CDR3 spells CASSGLAGNTDTQYF. The CDR3 DNA sequence: TGCGCCAGCTCGGGACTAGCGGGGAACACAGATACGCAGTATTTT.

The genes are TRBV29-1 and TRBJ1-2; 9 nucleotides align to TRBD1. The junction had 3 bases not matched to a gene; V was cut back by 0 bases and J by 4 bases. The CDR3 extends over 14 amino acids. Germline assignment: CDR1 SQVTM and CDR2 ANQGSEA. Here the CDR3 DNA reads TGCAGCGTTGAAGAAATGGACAGGGGCTATGGCTACACCTTC. It translates to CSVEEMDRGYGYTF.

The sample holds a few counts of this clone. The V gene is TRBV7-3, the J gene TRBJ2-1; 11 bases map to TRBD2. The junction had 6 bases not matched to a gene; V was cut back by 1 base and J by 7 bases. The CDR3 is 16 amino acids. CDR1 SGHTA and CDR2 FQGTGA come from the germline V gene. The CDR3 sequence: CASSLIGTSGVNEQFF. CDR3 bases: TGTGCCAGCAGCTTAATTGGGACTAGCGGAGTAAATGAGCAGTTCTTC.

This clone was found a few times. The chain joins TRBV5-1 to TRBJ2-5; TRBD1 matches at 7 bases. Germline loops: CDR1 SGHRS, CDR2 YFSETQ. This CDR3 spans 14 amino acids. After removal of 2 bases from V and 1 base from J, the junction contained 2 bases not matched to a gene. CDR3 residues: CASSFRDSQETQYF. CDR3 DNA: TGCGCCAGCAGCTTCCGGGACAGCCAAGAGACCCAGTACTTC.

This clone has a count of ten or more. The chain has TRBV4-3 and TRBJ2-3; 8 bases match TRBD2. The trim removed 0 bases at V and 0 bases at J, leaving 8 bases unmatched. The CDR3 is made up of 18 amino acids. Germline CDR1 reads LGHNA; CDR2 reads YSLEER. Here the CDR3 DNA reads TGCGCCAGCAGCCAAGAGGCAGCTAGCGGGCTCAGCACAGATACGCAGTATTTT. It codes for CASSQEAASGLSTDTQYF.

The gene calls are TRBV5-1 and TRBJ2-3; tentatively, D is TRBD1 (8 bases). Germline values: CDR1 SGHRS, CDR2 YFSETQ. V was clipped by 2 bases and J by 3 bases, with 13 bases between them. CDR3 length equals 15 residues. This chain's CDR3 is CASSFTGGGTDTQYF. The CDR3 DNA reads as TGCGCCAGCAGCTTCACAGGGGGGGGAACAGATACGCAGTATTTT.

This clone was counted ten times or more. V usage is TRBV14 and J usage is TRBJ1-1; no clear D gene. V was trimmed by 0 bases and J by 6 bases, leaving 14 bases between them. The CDR3 runs 15 residues. The germline V gene has CDR1 SGHDN and CDR2 FVKESK. CDR3 loop: CASSQDLSGRPEAFF. CDR3 sequence (DNA): TGTGCCAGCAGCCAAGATTTGTCGGGGAGACCTGAAGCTTTCTTT.

The chain joins TRBV7-2 to TRBJ2-3; weak D call: TRBD1 (5 bases). The V end was cut by 4 bases, the J end by 4 bases, with 12 bases between. Germline V gene lookup returns CDR1 SGHTA and CDR2 FQGNSA. The CDR3 spans 14 residues. CDR3 DNA sequence: TGTGCCAGCAGCTCAGACAGATTTTCAGATACGCAGTATTTT. Its protein is CASSSDRFSDTQYF.

This clone came up a few times. V usage is TRBV11-2 and J usage is TRBJ2-7; TRBD2 aligns across 12 bases. The CDR3 is 16 amino acids. Germline V CDR1 and CDR2: SGHAT, FQNNGV. Trimming took 2 bases from V and 5 from J; bases not matched to a gene: 7. The CDR3 DNA reads as TGTGCCAGCAGCTTACCTAGCGGGGGGGCAGGAGACGAGCAGTACTTC. This encodes CASSLPSGGAGDEQYF.

This clone occurred many times. This chain links TRBV27 with TRBJ1-5; D gene ambiguous. The germline CDR1 and CDR2 sequences are MNHEY and SMNVEV (reference sequence). CDR3 length: 14 residues. Trimming left V 6 bases short and J 0 bases short, with 9 bases between. The CDR3 DNA is TGTGCCAGCAGGGGCTCCTATAGCAATCAGCCCCAGCATTTT. Translating gives CASRGSYSNQPQHF.

This clone showed up many times. The rearrangement joins TRBV7-3 to TRBJ2-5; 8 bases fit TRBD1. Germline CDR1 and CDR2: SGHTA and FQGTGA. The ends lost 5 bases at V and 2 bases at J; junction bases unmatched: 7. This CDR3 is 15 amino acids long. The CDR3 DNA sequence: TGTGCCAGCAGCCAAAGGACAGGGAAACAAGAGACCCAGTACTTC. Translation: CASSQRTGKQETQYF.

This clone occurred many times. The V call is TRBV5-1, the J call TRBJ2-1, with unresolved D. In germline, CDR1 is SGHRS, CDR2 YFSETQ. V gave up 0 bases and J gave up 8 bases, with 15 bases separating them. The CDR3 contains 15 residues. In DNA form, the CDR3 reads TGCGCCAGCAGCTTGGAGGTCCGAACCGCGGATGAGCAGTTCTTC. This sequence encodes CASSLEVRTADEQFF.

This clone was detected ten times or more. CDR3 bases: TGCGCCAGCAGCTTTGGAGGGGAGGGGCAGTTCTTC. This codes for CASSFGGEGQFF. The chain couples TRBV5-1 to TRBJ2-1; 7 positions agree with TRBD2. The V gene end was trimmed by 2 bases and the J gene end by 12 bases; junction bases not matched to a gene: 5. The CDR3 is 12 residues long. Germline lookup yields CDR1 SGHRS and CDR2 YFSETQ. Full variable domain (rest looked up from reference TRBV5-1 and TRBJ2-1): KAGVTQTPRYLIKTRGQQVTLSCSPISGHRSVSWYQQTPGQGLQFLFEYFSETQRNKGNFPGRFSGRQFSNSRSEMNVSTLELGDSALYLCASSFGGEGQFFGPGTRLTVL.

At least ten counts were recorded for this clone. The chain links TRBV5-1 to TRBJ2-3; D possibly corresponds to TRBD2 (5 bases). CDR1 is SGHRS, CDR2 YFSETQ, per germline. This CDR3 is 13 amino acids long. V dropped 3 bases and J dropped 5 bases, with 10 bases sitting between them. The CDR3 region is CASSSPAGDTQYF. DNA for the CDR3: TGCGCCAGCAGCTCTCCGGCGGGAGATACGCAGTATTTT.